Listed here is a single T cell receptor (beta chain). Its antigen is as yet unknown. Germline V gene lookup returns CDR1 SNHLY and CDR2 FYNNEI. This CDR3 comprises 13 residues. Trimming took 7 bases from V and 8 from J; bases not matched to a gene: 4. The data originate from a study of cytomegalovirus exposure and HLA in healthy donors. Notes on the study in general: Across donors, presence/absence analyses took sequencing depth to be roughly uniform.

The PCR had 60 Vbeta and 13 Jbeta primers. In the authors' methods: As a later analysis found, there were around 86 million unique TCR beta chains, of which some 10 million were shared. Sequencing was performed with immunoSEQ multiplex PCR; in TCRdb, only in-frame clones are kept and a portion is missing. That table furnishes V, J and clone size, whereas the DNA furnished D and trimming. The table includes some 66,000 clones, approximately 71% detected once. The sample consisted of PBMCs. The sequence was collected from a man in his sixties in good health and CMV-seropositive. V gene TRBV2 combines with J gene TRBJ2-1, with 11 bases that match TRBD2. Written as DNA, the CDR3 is TGTGCCAGCAATCTAGCGGGAGGCTATGAGCAGTTCTTC. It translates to CASNLAGGYEQFF.